Sequencing of this T cell receptor (beta chain) was carried out in a study of beta chain features in type 1 diabetes. Study-level background: Investigators examined approximately 100,000,000 sorted cells across all samples.

As concerns this clone: Its antigen is not identified.

Every bit of the isolated RNA underwent reverse transcription, so sequencing read expressed TCRB transcripts. Clones were read by immunoSEQ multiplex PCR, and TCRdb kept only the in-frame ones, dropping some. The sample lists 200,000 to 300,000 clones; around 21% were seen once. Findings of the study overall: Sequencing of cDNA might inflate the share of cells that strongly express TCR. In all four CD4+ subsets, TCRB CDR3 length was significantly, moderately reduced in type 1 diabetes.

The CDR3 sequence is 15 residues long. With V trimmed by 1 base and J by 6 bases, 7 bases remained unmatched. The V gene's germline CDR1 is KGHSH and CDR2 LQKENI. The receptor's source is a woman in her 40s with type 1 diabetes. The chain recombines TRBV18 with TRBJ2-7; TRBD1 aligns across 9 bases. The sample taken for sequencing was naive CD4+ T cells from blood. CDR3 protein: CASSPQDRGGGEQYF. CDR3 bases: TGTGCCAGCTCACCACAGGACAGGGGCGGAGGCGAGCAGTACTTC.